This T cell receptor beta chain was retrieved from a study of CD8 T cells in ankylosing spondylitis. General observations from the study: Clones that were linked to disease were CD8+ and were relatively rare in peripheral blood. Characteristic, it appeared, of ankylosing spondylitis blood was a TCR beta motif of roughly eight highly homologous variants. Enrichment of disease-linked clones was reportedly significant in matched ankylosing spondylitis synovial fluid.

Preparation of TCR beta libraries was done by quantitative 5'-RACE with molecular barcodes. TCRdb independently ran MiXCR on the 5' RACE reads; one entry per CDR3 protein. This repertoire shows 400,000 to 450,000 distinct CDR3 sequences, 15% to 20% found once; its top ten account for 0.85% to 1.3%. As concerns this clonotype: Its antigen remains unidentified.

Germline assignment: CDR1 SQVTM and CDR2 ANQGSEA. The CDR3 sequence is 11 residues long. The chain has TRBV29-1 and TRBJ1-1; D is unresolved. The source material was blood, either unsorted or a sorted T cell fraction (not recorded which). This clonotype was obtained from a male donor with ankylosing spondylitis. The CDR3 sequence is CGGVKNTEAFF. CDR3 DNA: TGCGGCGGCGTAAAGAACACTGAAGCTTTCTTT.